This T cell receptor beta chain was sequenced in a study of T cell repertoires in cytomegalovirus infection. This clonotype appeared many times. The CDR3 is 11 residues long. Trimming left V 5 bases short and J 7 bases short, with 11 bases between. The germline V gene has CDR1 DFQATT and CDR2 SNEGSKA (reference sequence). Using its own MiXCR run on the reads, TCRdb lists one record per CDR3 protein. The sample includes under 350,000 distinct CDR3 sequences, around 10% seen only once; the top ten take approximately 2.4%. The gene calls are TRBV20-1 and TRBJ1-2, with D maybe TRBD1 (6 bases). The receptor comes from a human donor in good health (CMV status not recorded). Some clones in this sample may be carry-over from other donors' samples. The sample consisted of PBMCs. The CDR3 loop reads CSAGGGSGYTF. CDR3 coding DNA: TGCAGTGCTGGTGGGGGCTCTGGCTACACCTTC.